The 25 T cell receptor beta chains below come from one sample, sequenced in a study of T cell clonality in common variable immunodeficiency. Study outcomes and limitations: Reportedly, TCR beta sequences from common variable immunodeficiency showed fewer deletions and N-nucleotide insertions.

Antigens of these TCRs are unknown. Clones were sequenced by immunoSEQ multiplex PCR, and TCRdb holds only the in-frame ones, with some missing. The sample has 40,000 to 50,000 clones, none seen only once. Sequencing was done on a sample of peripheral blood mononuclear cells. The receptors shown here come from a human donor with common variable immunodeficiency.

To note about this clone: Read coverage stops 3 residues before the CDR3 terminus; the germline J gene supplies the remainder. V and J are TRBV6-1 and TRBJ2-7, with 13 bases lining up with TRBD2. The CDR3 extends over 15 amino acids. The germline V gene encodes CDR1 MNHNS and CDR2 SASEGT. V gave up 4 bases and J gave up 1 base; unmatched junction bases: 1. CDR3 sequence: CASSGTSGGSYEQYF. Incomplete CDR3 DNA: TGTGCCAGCAGTGGGACTAGCGGGGGATCCTACGAG.

This clone was recorded many times. Read data end 3 residues before the CDR3 end; the end is taken from the germline J gene. The V and J genes are TRBV30 and TRBJ1-1; unclear D gene. The germline gives CDR1 GTSNPN, CDR2 SVGIG (reference sequence). V was trimmed by 1 base and J by 3 bases, leaving 9 bases between them. The CDR3 runs to 13 residues. CDR3: CAWSGGYHTEAFF. The CDR3 bases that were read are TGTGCCTGGAGTGGAGGGTATCACACTGAA. The full variable domain, rest sourced from reference TRBV30 and TRBJ1-1, is SQTIHQWPATLVQPVGSPLSLECTVEGTSNPNLYWYRQAAGRGLQLLFYSVGIGQISSEVPQNLSASRPQDRQFILSSKKLLLSDSGFYLCAWSGGYHTEAFFGQGTRLTVV.

With respect to this clone: The read ends 3 residues shy of where the CDR3 ends; the end is completed using the germline J gene. The chain links TRBV7-3 to TRBJ2-5, with D tentatively TRBD2 (7 bases). Trimming took 5 bases from V and 4 from J, leaving 14 bases between them. CDR1 is SGHTA, CDR2 FQGTGA, per germline. The CDR3 length is 14 residues. The CDR3 region is CASSPEGGLETQYF. Incomplete CDR3 DNA: TGTGCCAGCAGCCCAGAGGGGGGGTTAGAGACC.

There are many counts of this clone. Sequencing ends 3 residues short of the CDR3 end; the germline J gene provides the rest. This chain links TRBV7-9 with TRBJ1-1; D is uncertain. From germline, CDR1 is SEHNR and CDR2 FQNEAQ (reference sequence). The CDR3 is 13 amino acids. The V gene lost 4 bases and the J gene lost 2 bases, with 8 bases spanning the gap. The sequenced part of the CDR3 DNA is TGTGCCAGCAGCTATGAAGCCAACACTGAA. This translates into CASSYEANTE. The entire CDR3 reads CASSYEANTEAFF.

A few counts support this clone. The CDR3 end falls 3 residues outside the read, so it is completed with the germline J gene. The V and J genes are TRBV7-3 and TRBJ2-2; 9 nucleotides match TRBD1. Germline loops: CDR1 SGHTA, CDR2 FQGTGA. This CDR3 comprises 15 residues. V was pared by 4 bases and J by 7 bases, with 7 bases of the junction left unmatched. CDR3 region: CASSSGQGLDGELFF. Incomplete CDR3 DNA: TGTGCCAGCAGCTCGGGACAGGGTTTAGACGGGGAG.

A remark on this clone: The read halts 3 residues ahead of the CDR3 end, with the missing end drawn from the germline J gene. This chain connects TRBV19 to TRBJ1-2; unclear D gene. The V end lost 5 bases, the J end lost 4 bases, and 11 bases lay between the germline ends. The CDR3 has 13 amino acids. Germline V gene lookup returns CDR1 LNHDA and CDR2 SQIVND (reference sequence). The CDR3 DNA, read in part, is TGTGCCAGTAGTTCCGGGCGGGGCTATGGC. This gives the protein CASSSGRGYG. The entire CDR3 sequence reads CASSSGRGYGYTF.

At least ten counts were recorded for this clone. CDR3 bases read: TGCAGCGTTGAAGTAAACGAAGGTACG. Translating gives CSVEVNEGT. In full, the CDR3 is CSVEVNEGTQYF. The gene calls are TRBV29-1 and TRBJ2-3; D remains ambiguous. Read data end 3 residues before the CDR3 end; the end is taken from the germline J gene. From germline, CDR1 is SQVTM and CDR2 ANQGSEA. CDR3 length: 12 amino acids. V dropped 1 base and J dropped 8 bases, with 10 bases sitting between them.

This clone occurred many times. The sequenced fragment ends 3 residues before the CDR3 boundary, so the rest is inferred from the germline J gene. J is TRBJ1-4 and V is TRBV7-8; 8 bases are a match to TRBD1. The CDR3 consists of 14 residues. The V gene end was trimmed by 6 bases and the J gene end by 8 bases; junction bases not matched to a gene: 8. In germline, CDR1 is SGHVS, CDR2 FQNEAQ. CDR3 sequence: CASSSQGEREKLFF. The covered CDR3 bases are TGTGCCAGCAGTTCACAGGGGGAAAGGGAAAAA.

This clone was counted a few times. The read stops 3 residues short of the end of the CDR3; the missing end is completed from the germline J gene. The chain employs TRBV19 and TRBJ1-1; D perhaps matches TRBD1 (6 bases). The CDR3 is 13 residues long. Germline V gene sequence: CDR1 LNHDA, CDR2 SQIVND (reference sequence). Trimming pared 8 bases from V and 3 bases from J, leaving 13 bases between. This chain's CDR3 is CASRQVGDTEAFF. CDR3 DNA, as far as it was read: TGTGCCAGTCGACAGGTAGGGGACACTGAA.

This clone showed up many times. The read ends 3 residues early relative to the CDR3; the germline J gene fills the gap. The V gene is TRBV30, the J gene TRBJ1-5; tentative D call: TRBD1 (6 bases). The V gene's germline CDR1 is GTSNPN and CDR2 SVGIG (reference sequence). This CDR3 is built from 14 residues. Trimming took 2 bases from V and 2 from J, leaving 10 bases between them. The sequenced CDR3 bases are TGTGCCTGGAGTACAGGGAACGGCAATCAGCCC. Its protein product is CAWSTGNGNQP. The full-length CDR3 reads as CAWSTGNGNQPQHF.

This clone was picked up many times. The missing CDR3 end, 3 residues past where the read stops, is filled in from the germline J gene. The V and J genes are TRBV10-3 and TRBJ2-1; 8 positions agree with TRBD1. Germline V CDR1 and CDR2: ENHRY, SYGVKD. The CDR3 has 14 amino acids. J was trimmed by 7 bases and V by 3 bases; bases with no gene match: 5. This CDR3 is CAISDQGARNEQFF. Partial CDR3 DNA: TGTGCCATCAGTGACCAGGGGGCGCGAAATGAG.

The table lists this clone with many counts. The read stops 3 residues short of the end of the CDR3; the missing end is completed from the germline J gene. The J gene is TRBJ1-4, the V gene TRBV5-1, with D perhaps TRBD1 (6 bases). The CDR3 length is 13 residues. Germline CDR1 reads SGHRS; CDR2 reads YFSETQ. The sequenced CDR3 bases are TGCGCCAGCAGCTCTGACAGGCAGGGCAGA. This translates into CASSSDRQGR. In full, the CDR3 is CASSSDRQGRLFF. Together with reference TRBV5-1 and TRBJ1-4, the CDR3 gives the full variable domain: KAGVTQTPRYLIKTRGQQVTLSCSPISGHRSVSWYQQTPGQGLQFLFEYFSETQRNKGNFPGRFSGRQFSNSRSEMNVSTLELGDSALYLCASSSDRQGRLFFGSGTQLSVL.

This clone was seen at least ten times. From the germline J gene comes the end of the CDR3, since the read stops 3 residues before it. The rearrangement joins TRBV20-1 to TRBJ2-4, with 9 bases matching TRBD1. Germline lookup yields CDR1 DFQATT and CDR2 SNEGSKA (reference sequence). The CDR3 loop spans 14 amino acids. V was pared by 0 bases and J by 7 bases, with 4 bases of the junction left unmatched. Partial CDR3 DNA: TGCAGTGCTAGAGATCCAGGACAGGGGAACATT. Its protein product is CSARDPGQGNI. The complete CDR3 protein is CSARDPGQGNIQYF.

Turning to this clone: The read terminates 3 residues ahead of where the CDR3 ends, so the germline J gene completes it. The chain uses TRBV6-2 or TRBV6-3 and TRBJ2-7, with 10 bases aligning to TRBD1. Germline V gene data show CDR1 as MNHEY and CDR2 as SVGEGT. Losses at the gene ends were 6 bases for V and 4 bases for J; bases not matched to a gene: 6. This CDR3 has 14 residues. The sequenced CDR3 bases are TGTGCCAGCAGGGGATGGGACAGGGGATACGAG. This sequence encodes CASRGWDRGYE. The full CDR3 is CASRGWDRGYEQYF.

Regarding this clone: The read terminates 3 residues ahead of where the CDR3 ends, so the germline J gene completes it. This chain uses TRBV19 with TRBJ1-3; TRBD1 matches at 8 bases. The CDR3 length is 15 residues. CDR1 is LNHDA and CDR2 is SQIVND in the germline V gene (reference sequence). Trimming removed 4 bases from V and 5 bases from J; junction bases left unmatched: 7. The DNA read from the CDR3 is TGTGCCAGTAGTACCTACCGACAGGGGAGAAACACC. As protein: CASSTYRQGRNT. The complete CDR3 sequence is CASSTYRQGRNTIYF.

CDR3 sequence: CASSPSRGSNQPQHF. The covered CDR3 bases are TGTGCCAGCAGCCCCAGCCGGGGTAGCAATCAGCCC. V is TRBV7-2 and J is TRBJ1-5; no firm D call. Sequencing ends 3 residues short of the CDR3 end; the germline J gene provides the rest. The germline V gene has CDR1 SGHTA and CDR2 FQGNSA. The V and J ends lost 5 bases and 0 bases respectively, with 11 bases between them. The CDR3 spans 15 residues.

This clone was detected only a few times. The CDR3 extends 3 residues past the end of the read, so its final part is completed from the germline J gene. The V gene is TRBV7-9, the J gene TRBJ2-7; 8 bases line up with TRBD1. CDR3 length equals 14 residues. Germline V gene data show CDR1 as SEHNR and CDR2 as FQNEAQ (reference sequence). Trimming took 3 bases from V and 3 from J; bases not matched to a gene: 4. The DNA read from the CDR3 is TGTGCCAGCAGCTTCGCTGGACAGGGCTACGAG. Translation: CASSFAGQGYE. The full CDR3 sequence reads CASSFAGQGYEQYF. The full variable domain, rest sourced from reference TRBV7-9 and TRBJ2-7, is DTGVSQNPRHKITKRGQNVTFRCDPISEHNRLYWYRQTLGQGPEFLTYFQNEAQLEKSRLLSDRFSAERPKGSFSTLEIQRTEQGDSAMYLCASSFAGQGYEQYFGPGTRLTVT.

The sample holds many counts of this clone. The CDR3 extends 3 residues past the end of the read, so its final part is completed from the germline J gene. The chain has TRBV5-1 and TRBJ1-4, with D maybe TRBD1 (5 bases). CDR1 is SGHRS, CDR2 YFSETQ, per germline. The CDR3 is 14 amino acids. Trimming shortened V by 0 bases and J by 4 bases, and 7 bases separated the two germline ends. Here the CDR3 reads CASSLEGNNEKLFF. CDR3 DNA (partial): TGCGCCAGCAGCTTGGAGGGGAATAATGAAAAA. The full variable domain, completed using reference TRBV5-1 and TRBJ1-4, is KAGVTQTPRYLIKTRGQQVTLSCSPISGHRSVSWYQQTPGQGLQFLFEYFSETQRNKGNFPGRFSGRQFSNSRSEMNVSTLELGDSALYLCASSLEGNNEKLFFGSGTQLSVL.

This clone was seen repeatedly, ten times or more. From the germline J gene comes the end of the CDR3, since the read stops 3 residues before it. The chain couples TRBV20-1 to TRBJ2-2; D unresolved. The CDR3 runs 14 residues. CDR1 is DFQATT and CDR2 is SNEGSKA in the germline V gene (reference sequence). The V end was cut by 0 bases, the J end by 0 bases, with 5 bases between. The sequenced part of the CDR3 DNA is TGCAGTGCTAGAGATAGAGCGAACACCGGGGAG. This sequence encodes CSARDRANTGE. The full CDR3 protein is CSARDRANTGELFF.

This clone was seen repeatedly, ten times or more. The CDR3 end falls 3 residues outside the read, so it is completed with the germline J gene. The V call is TRBV20-1, the J call TRBJ1-2, with 12 nucleotides matching TRBD1. This CDR3 is 13 amino acids long. Per the germline V gene, CDR1 is DFQATT and CDR2 is SNEGSKA (reference sequence). CDR3 DNA, as far as it was read: TGCAGTGCTGAGGGACAGGGGGCAAGGGGC. It translates to CSAEGQGARG. The CDR3 reads in full as CSAEGQGARGYTF.

Note on this clone: The read terminates 3 residues before the CDR3 end, so the remaining end is supplied by the germline J gene. This chain links TRBV6-1 with TRBJ2-7, with D perhaps TRBD1 (6 bases). V lost 0 bases and J 2 bases, leaving 14 bases between the germline ends. CDR1 is MNHNS and CDR2 is SASEGT in the germline V gene. The CDR3 is made up of 16 amino acids. This CDR3 is CASSEAPGHLPYEQYF. CDR3 bases read: TGTGCCAGCAGTGAAGCACCGGGACACTTGCCCTACGAG.

This clone was seen at least ten times. The CDR3 is cut off 3 residues early in the read; its end comes from the germline J gene. V gene TRBV7-8 combines with J gene TRBJ2-6; TRBD1 might be the D (5 bases). Germline CDR1 SGHVS, CDR2 FQNEAQ. The length of the CDR3 is 16 residues. The ends were cut back, 5 bases at V and 0 bases at J, with 11 bases in the middle. CDR3 region: CASSQDSRSGANVLTF. The DNA read from the CDR3 is TGTGCCAGCAGCCAAGACAGCCGCTCTGGGGCCAACGTC.

A remark on this clone: The read terminates 3 residues ahead of where the CDR3 ends, so the germline J gene completes it. The chain recombines TRBV7-8 with TRBJ1-5, with 9 bases lining up with TRBD1. The CDR3 length is 14 residues. CDR1 and CDR2 from the germline V gene are SGHVS and FQNEAQ. With 5 bases clipped from V and 7 bases from J, the junction kept 6 bases outside the gene matches. CDR3 protein: CASSPRTGVQPQHF. The sequenced part of the CDR3 DNA is TGTGCCAGCAGCCCACGGACAGGGGTCCAGCCC.

The table lists this clone with many counts. The DNA ends 3 residues before the CDR3 does, and the rest of the CDR3 is filled in from the germline J gene. V gene TRBV28 combines with J gene TRBJ1-5, with 9 bases matching TRBD1. V gave up 3 bases and J gave up 6 bases; unmatched junction bases: 6. The CDR3 is made up of 15 amino acids. The germline V gene has CDR1 MDHEN and CDR2 SYDVKM. The CDR3 DNA, read in part, is TGTGCCAGCAGTTTCCGGGACAGGGAGGCTCAGCCC. As protein: CASSFRDREAQP. Given in full, the CDR3 is CASSFRDREAQPQHF.

This clone was detected only a few times. The read comes to an end 3 residues before the CDR3 does, leaving the germline J gene to fill in the end. This chain links TRBV7-2 with TRBJ1-4; D is perhaps TRBD1 (6 bases). CDR1 is SGHTA, CDR2 FQGNSA, per germline. V gave up 2 bases and J gave up 7 bases, with 11 bases separating them. This CDR3 is 14 amino acids long. This CDR3 reads CASSLQGLGEKLFF. The sequenced part of the CDR3 DNA is TGTGCCAGCAGCTTACAGGGGTTAGGTGAAAAA.